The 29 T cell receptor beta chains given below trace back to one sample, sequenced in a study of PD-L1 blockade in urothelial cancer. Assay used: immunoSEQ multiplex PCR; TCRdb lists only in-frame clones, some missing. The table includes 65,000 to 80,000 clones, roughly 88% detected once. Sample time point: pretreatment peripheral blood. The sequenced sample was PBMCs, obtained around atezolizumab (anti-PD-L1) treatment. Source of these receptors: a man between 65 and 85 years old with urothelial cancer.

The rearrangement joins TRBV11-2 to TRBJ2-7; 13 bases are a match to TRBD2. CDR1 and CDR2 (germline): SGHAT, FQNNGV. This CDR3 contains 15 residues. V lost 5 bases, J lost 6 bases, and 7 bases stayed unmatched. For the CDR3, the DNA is TGTGCCAGCAGCCCCGGACTAGCGGGAGACGGCGAGCAGTACTTC. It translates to CASSPGLAGDGEQYF.

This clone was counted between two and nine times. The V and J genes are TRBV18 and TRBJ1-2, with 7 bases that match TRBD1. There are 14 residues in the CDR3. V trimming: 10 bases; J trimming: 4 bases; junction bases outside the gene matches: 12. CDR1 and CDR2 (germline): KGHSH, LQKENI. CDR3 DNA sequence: TGTGCCACCCAAGACGGGACAGCTTTCTATGGCTACACCTTC. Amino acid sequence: CATQDGTAFYGYTF.

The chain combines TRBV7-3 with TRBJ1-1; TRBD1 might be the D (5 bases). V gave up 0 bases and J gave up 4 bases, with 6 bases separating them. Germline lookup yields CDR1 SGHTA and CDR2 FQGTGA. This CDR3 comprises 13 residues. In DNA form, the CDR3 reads TGTGCCAGCAGCTTAACGGGGGGCACTGAAGCTTTCTTT. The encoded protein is CASSLTGGTEAFF.

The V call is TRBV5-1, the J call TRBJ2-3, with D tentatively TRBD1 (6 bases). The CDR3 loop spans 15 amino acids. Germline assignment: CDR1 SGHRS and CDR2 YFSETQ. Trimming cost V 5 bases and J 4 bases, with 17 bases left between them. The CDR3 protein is CASRTNPQGADTQYF. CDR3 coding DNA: TGCGCCAGCAGAACCAACCCACAGGGTGCAGATACGCAGTATTTT.

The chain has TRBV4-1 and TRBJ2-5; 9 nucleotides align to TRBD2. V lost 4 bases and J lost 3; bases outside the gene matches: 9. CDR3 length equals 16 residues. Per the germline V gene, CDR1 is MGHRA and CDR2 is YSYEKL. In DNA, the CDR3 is TGCGCCAGCAGCCCGACCCTGACTAGCGGAGAAGAGACCCAGTACTTC. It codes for CASSPTLTSGEETQYF.

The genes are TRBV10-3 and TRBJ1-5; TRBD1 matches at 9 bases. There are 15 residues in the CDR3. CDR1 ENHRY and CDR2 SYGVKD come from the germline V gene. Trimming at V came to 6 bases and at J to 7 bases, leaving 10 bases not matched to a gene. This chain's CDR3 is CAIRDAQGAGQPQHF. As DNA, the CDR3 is TGTGCCATCAGAGACGCACAGGGGGCGGGCCAGCCCCAGCATTTT.

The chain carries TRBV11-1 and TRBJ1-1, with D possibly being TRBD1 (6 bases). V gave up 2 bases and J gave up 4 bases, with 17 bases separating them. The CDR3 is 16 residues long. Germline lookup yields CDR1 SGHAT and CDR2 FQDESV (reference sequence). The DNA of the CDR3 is TGTGCCAGCAGCTTATCGGCAGGGGTCCGGGGCACTGAAGCTTTCTTT. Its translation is CASSLSAGVRGTEAFF.

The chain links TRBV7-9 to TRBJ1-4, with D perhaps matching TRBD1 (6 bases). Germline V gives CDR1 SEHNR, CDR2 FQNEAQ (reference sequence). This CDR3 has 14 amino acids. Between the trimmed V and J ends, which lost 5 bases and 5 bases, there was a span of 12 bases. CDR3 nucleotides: TGTGCCAGCAGCCCGACAGGCGGAAATGAAAAACTGTTTTTT. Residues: CASSPTGGNEKLFF.

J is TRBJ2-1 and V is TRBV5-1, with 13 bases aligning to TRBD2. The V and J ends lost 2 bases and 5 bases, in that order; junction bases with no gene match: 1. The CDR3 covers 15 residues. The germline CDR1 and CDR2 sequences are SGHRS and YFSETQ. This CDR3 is CASSFGLAGDNEQFF. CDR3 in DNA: TGCGCCAGCAGCTTCGGACTAGCGGGGGACAATGAGCAGTTCTTC.

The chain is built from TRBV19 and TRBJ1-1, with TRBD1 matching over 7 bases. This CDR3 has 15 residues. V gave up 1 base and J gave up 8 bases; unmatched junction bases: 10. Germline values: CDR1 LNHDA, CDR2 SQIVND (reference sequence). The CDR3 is CASSIAEGARAEAFF. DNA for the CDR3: TGTGCCAGTAGTATAGCGGAGGGGGCGAGGGCGGAAGCTTTCTTT.

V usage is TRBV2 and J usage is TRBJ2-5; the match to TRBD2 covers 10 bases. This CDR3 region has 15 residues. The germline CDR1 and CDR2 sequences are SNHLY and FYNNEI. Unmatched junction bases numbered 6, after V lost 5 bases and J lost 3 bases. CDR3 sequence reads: CASSPSGTSEETQYF. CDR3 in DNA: TGTGCCAGCAGTCCTAGCGGGACTAGCGAAGAGACCCAGTACTTC.

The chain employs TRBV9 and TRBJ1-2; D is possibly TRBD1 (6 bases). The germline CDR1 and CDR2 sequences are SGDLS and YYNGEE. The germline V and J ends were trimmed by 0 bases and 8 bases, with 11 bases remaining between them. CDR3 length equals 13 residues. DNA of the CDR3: TGTGCCAGCAGCGTAGAACAGGGAAGGGGCTACACCTTC. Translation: CASSVEQGRGYTF.

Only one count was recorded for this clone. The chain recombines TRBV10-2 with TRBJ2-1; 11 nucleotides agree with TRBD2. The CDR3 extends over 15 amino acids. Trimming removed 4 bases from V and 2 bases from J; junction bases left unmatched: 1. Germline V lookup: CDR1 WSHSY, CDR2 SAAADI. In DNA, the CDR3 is TGCGCCAGCAGTGGTAGCGGGAGGGCCTACAATGAGCAGTTCTTC. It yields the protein CASSGSGRAYNEQFF.

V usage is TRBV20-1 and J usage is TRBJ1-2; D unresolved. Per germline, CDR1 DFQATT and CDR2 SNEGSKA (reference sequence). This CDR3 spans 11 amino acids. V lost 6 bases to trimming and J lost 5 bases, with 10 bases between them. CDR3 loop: CSATGLYGYTF. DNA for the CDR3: TGCAGTGCGACGGGGTTATATGGCTACACCTTC.

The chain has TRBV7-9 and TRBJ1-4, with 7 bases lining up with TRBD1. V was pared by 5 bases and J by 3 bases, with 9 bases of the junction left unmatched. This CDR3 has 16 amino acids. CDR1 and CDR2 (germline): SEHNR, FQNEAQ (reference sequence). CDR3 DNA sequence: TGTGCCAGCAGCCTCGTGAACAGGGGCCCTAATGAAAAACTGTTTTTT. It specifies CASSLVNRGPNEKLFF.

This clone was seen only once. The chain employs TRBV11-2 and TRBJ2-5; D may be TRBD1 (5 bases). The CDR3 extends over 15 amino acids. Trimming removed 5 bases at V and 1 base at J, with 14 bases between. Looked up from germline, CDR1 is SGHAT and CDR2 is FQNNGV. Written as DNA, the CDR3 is TGTGCCAGCAGCCAGAGACAGTTGGGCCAAGAGACCCAGTACTTC. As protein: CASSQRQLGQETQYF.

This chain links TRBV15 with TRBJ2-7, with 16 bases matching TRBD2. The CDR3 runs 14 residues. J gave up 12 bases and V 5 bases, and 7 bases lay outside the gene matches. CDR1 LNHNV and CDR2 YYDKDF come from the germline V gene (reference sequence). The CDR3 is CATSGTSGRARRYF. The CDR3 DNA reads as TGTGCCACCAGCGGGACTAGCGGGAGGGCCAGACGGTACTTC. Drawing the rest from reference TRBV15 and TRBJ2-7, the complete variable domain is DAMVIQNPRYQVTQFGKPVTLSCSQTLNHNVMYWYQQKSSQAPKLLFHYYDKDFNNEADTPDNFQSRRPNTSFCFLDIRSPGLGDTAMYLCATSGTSGRARRYFGPGTRLTVT.

The CDR3 loop is CASSPRTDTEAFF. CDR3 in DNA: TGTGCCAGCAGCCCAAGAACGGACACTGAAGCTTTCTTT. This chain links TRBV7-8 with TRBJ1-1, with D uncertain. V dropped 5 bases and J dropped 3 bases, with 10 bases sitting between them. CDR1 and CDR2 from the germline V gene are SGHVS and FQNEAQ. The CDR3 runs to 13 residues. The full variable domain, with the rest looked up from reference TRBV7-8 and TRBJ1-1, is GAGVSQSPRYKVAKRGQDVALRCDPISGHVSLFWYQQALGQGPEFLTYFQNEAQLDKSGLPSDRFFAERPEGSVSTLKIQRTQQEDSAVYLCASSPRTDTEAFFGQGTRLTVV.

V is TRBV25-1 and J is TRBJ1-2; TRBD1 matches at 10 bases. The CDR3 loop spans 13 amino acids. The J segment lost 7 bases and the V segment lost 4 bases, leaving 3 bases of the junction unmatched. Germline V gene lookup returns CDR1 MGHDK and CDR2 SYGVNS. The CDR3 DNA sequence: TGTGCCAGCAGTGCGCGGACAGGGGGTGGCTACACCTTC. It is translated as CASSARTGGGYTF.

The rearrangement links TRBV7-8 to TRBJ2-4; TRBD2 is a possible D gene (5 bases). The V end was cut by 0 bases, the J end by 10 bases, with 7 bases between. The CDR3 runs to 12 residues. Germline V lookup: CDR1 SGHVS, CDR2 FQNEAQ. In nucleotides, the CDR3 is TGTGCCAGCAGCTTAGCAGGCGGGATTCAGTACTTC. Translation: CASSLAGGIQYF.

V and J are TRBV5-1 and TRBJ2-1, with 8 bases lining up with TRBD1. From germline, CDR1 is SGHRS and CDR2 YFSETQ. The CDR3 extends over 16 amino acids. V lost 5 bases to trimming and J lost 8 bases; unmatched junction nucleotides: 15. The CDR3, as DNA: TGCGCCAGCAGTGGTAAAGCAGGGGGCCCCTTGGATGAGCAGTTCTTC. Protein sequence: CASSGKAGGPLDEQFF.

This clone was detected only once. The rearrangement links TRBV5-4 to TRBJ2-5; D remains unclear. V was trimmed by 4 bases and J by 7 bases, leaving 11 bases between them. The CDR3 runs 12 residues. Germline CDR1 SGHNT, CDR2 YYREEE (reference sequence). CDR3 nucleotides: TGTGCCAGCAGCCTCGAGGTGGGGACCCAGTACTTC. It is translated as CASSLEVGTQYF.

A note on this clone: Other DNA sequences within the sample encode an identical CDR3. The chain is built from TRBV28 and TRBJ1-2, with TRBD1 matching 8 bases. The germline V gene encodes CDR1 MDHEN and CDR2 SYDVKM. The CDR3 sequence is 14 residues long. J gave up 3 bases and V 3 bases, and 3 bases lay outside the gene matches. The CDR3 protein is CASSLPGQDYGYTF. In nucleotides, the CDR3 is TGTGCCAGCAGTTTGCCGGGACAGGACTATGGCTACACCTTC.

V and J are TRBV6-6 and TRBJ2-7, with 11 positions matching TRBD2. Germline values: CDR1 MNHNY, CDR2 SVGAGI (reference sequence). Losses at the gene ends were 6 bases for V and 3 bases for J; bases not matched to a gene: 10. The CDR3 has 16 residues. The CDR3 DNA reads TGTGCCAGCAGCTTACGCGGGACTAGCGGATTCTACGAGCAGTACTTC. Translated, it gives CASSLRGTSGFYEQYF.

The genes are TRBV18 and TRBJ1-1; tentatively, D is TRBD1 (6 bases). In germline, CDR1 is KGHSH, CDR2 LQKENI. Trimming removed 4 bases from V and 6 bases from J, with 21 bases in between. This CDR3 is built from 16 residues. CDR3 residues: CASSLGGPSTGAEAFF. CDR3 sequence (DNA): TGTGCCAGCTCACTAGGGGGACCTTCAACCGGGGCTGAAGCTTTCTTT.

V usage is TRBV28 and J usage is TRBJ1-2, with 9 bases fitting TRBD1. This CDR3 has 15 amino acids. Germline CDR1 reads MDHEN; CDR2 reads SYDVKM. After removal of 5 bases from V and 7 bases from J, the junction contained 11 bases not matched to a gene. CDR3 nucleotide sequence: TGTGCCAGCAGTGTAGGGACAGGGAGTAAGGGTGGCTACACCTTC. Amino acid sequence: CASSVGTGSKGGYTF.

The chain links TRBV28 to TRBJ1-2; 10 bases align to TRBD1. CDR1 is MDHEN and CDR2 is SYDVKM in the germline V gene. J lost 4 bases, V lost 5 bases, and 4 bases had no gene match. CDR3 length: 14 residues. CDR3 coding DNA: TGTGCCAGCAGTCGGGACAGGGGACTCTATGGCTACACCTTC. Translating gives CASSRDRGLYGYTF.

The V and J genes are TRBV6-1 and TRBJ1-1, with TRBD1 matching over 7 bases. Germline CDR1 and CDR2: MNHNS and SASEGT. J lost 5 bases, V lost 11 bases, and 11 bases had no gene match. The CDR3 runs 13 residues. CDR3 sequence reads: CAGTSTGVTEAFF. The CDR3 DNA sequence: TGTGCCGGCACCTCTACAGGGGTAACTGAAGCTTTCTTT.

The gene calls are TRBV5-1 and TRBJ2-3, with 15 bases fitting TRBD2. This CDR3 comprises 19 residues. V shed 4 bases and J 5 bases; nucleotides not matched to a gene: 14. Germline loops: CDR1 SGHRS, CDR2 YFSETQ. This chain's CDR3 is CASSPTPGLAGGGGDTQYF. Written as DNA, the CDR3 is TGCGCCAGCAGCCCCACCCCGGGACTAGCGGGAGGTGGGGGAGATACGCAGTATTTT.